The present T cell receptor (beta chain) was sequenced within a study of T cells after yellow fever vaccination. Whole-study findings and limits: Compared with primary, the secondary response was weaker and peaked at day 5, not 15. Boosting was followed by the reappearance of most primary-vaccination clones (around 96% CD4, roughly 90% CD8). Overlap between CD4 and CD8 compartments was detected for a small share of clonotypes.

For TCR, cDNA came from 5'RACE template switching, which added a universal primer site and UMIs. TCRdb reprocessed the 5' RACE reads with MiXCR, giving one entry per CDR3 protein. The sample has 85,000 to 100,000 distinct CDR3 sequences, roughly 5.8% seen once; the top ten hold about two fifths. Details on this clonotype: Its matching antigen is unknown.

The ends were cut back, 5 bases at V and 0 bases at J, with 8 bases in the middle. The CDR3 covers 14 residues. CDR1 and CDR2 (germline): SGHDN, FVKESK. The V and J genes are TRBV14 and TRBJ2-1, with unresolved D. The TCR sequence derives from a man between 18 and 29 years old who received the YFV17D yellow fever vaccine. The sample was CD8+ T cells sorted from PBMCs, taken 10 days after the yellow fever booster vaccination. The DNA for the CDR3 is TGTGCCAGCAGCAGGGTGAGCTCCTACAATGAGCAGTTCTTC. Its protein is CASSRVSSYNEQFF.